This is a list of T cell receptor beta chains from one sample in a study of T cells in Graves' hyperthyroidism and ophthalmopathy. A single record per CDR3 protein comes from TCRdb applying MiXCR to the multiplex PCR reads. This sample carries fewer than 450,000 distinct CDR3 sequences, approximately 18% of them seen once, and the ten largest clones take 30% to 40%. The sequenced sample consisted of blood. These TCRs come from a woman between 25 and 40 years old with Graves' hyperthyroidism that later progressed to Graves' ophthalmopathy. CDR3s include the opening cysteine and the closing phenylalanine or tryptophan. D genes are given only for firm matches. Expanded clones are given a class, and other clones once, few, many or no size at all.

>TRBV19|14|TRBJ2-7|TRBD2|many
CASSIAGGEYEQYF
TGTGCCAGTAGTATCGCGGGAGGGGAGTACGAGCAGTACTTC
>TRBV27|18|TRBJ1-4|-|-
CASSSSRGVLLTNEKLFF
TGTGCCAGCAGTTCTTCCCGAGGGGTTTTACTAACTAATGAAAAACTGTTTTTT
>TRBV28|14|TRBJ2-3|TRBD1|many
CASSYGTGTDTQYF
TGTGCCAGCAGTTACGGGACAGGGACAGATACGCAGTATTTT
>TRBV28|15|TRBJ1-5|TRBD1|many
CASSTRDRAAQPQHF
TGTGCCAGCAGTACCCGGGACAGGGCGGCTCAGCCCCAGCATTTT
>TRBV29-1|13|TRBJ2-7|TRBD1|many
CSGGQGITGEQYF
TGCAGCGGGGGACAGGGGATTACTGGCGAGCAGTACTTC
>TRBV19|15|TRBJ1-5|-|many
CASRQQGSDNQPQHF
TGTGCCAGTAGACAACAGGGCTCTGACAATCAGCCCCAGCATTTT
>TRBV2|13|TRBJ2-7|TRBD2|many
CASSGGGGSEQYF
TGTGCCAGCAGTGGTGGCGGGGGGAGCGAGCAGTACTTC
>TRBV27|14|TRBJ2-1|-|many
CASSMSGGLNEQFF
TGTGCCAGCAGCATGTCGGGGGGCCTCAATGAGCAGTTCTTC
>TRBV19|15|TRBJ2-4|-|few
CASSSQPLAKNIQYF
TGTGCCAGTAGTAGTCAGCCCCTAGCCAAAAACATTCAGTACTTC
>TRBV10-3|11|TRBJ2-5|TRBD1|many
CAISGGETQYF
TGTGCCATCTCAGGGGGAGAGACCCAGTACTTC
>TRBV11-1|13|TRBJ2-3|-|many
CASSSRDPDTQYF
TGTGCCAGCAGCTCCAGAGACCCAGATACGCAGTATTTT
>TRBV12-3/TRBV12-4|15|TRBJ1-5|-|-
CASSLAPGVNQPQHF
TGTGCCAGCAGTTTAGCCCCAGGGGTCAATCAGCCCCAGCATTTT
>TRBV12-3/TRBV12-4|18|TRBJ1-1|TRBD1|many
CASSYVVTGYLGDTEAFF
TGTGCCAGCAGCTATGTTGTGACAGGGTATCTGGGGGACACTGAAGCTTTCTTT
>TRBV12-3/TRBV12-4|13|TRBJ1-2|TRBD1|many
CASAQGGRSGYTF
TGTGCCAGCGCCCAGGGGGGCCGAAGCGGCTACACCTTC
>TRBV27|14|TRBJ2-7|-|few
CASSFRLPTYEQYF
TGTGCCAGCAGTTTTAGACTTCCTACCTACGAGCAGTACTTC
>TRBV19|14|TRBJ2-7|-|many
CASSIGGNSYEQYF
TGTGCCAGTAGTATCGGAGGGAACTCCTACGAGCAGTACTTC
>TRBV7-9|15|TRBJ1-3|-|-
CVSSLSENSGNTIYF
TGTGTCAGCAGCTTATCGGAGAACTCTGGAAACACCATATATTTT
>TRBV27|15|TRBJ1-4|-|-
CASSLDGGWFEKLFF
TGTGCCAGCAGTTTGGACGGTGGATGGTTTGAAAAACTGTTTTTT
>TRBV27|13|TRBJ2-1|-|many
CASMKGSYNEQFF
TGTGCCAGCATGAAGGGCTCCTACAATGAGCAGTTCTTC
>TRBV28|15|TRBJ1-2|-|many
CASSFNEKANYGYTF
TGTGCCAGCAGTTTTAATGAAAAAGCTAACTATGGCTACACCTTC
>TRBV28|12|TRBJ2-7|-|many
CASSVGRYEQYF
TGTGCCAGCAGCGTAGGCCGCTACGAGCAGTACTTC
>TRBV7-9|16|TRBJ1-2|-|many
CASSTRRVHTNYGYTF
TGTGCCAGCAGCACGCGACGAGTTCATACTAACTATGGCTACACCTTC
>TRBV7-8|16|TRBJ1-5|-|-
CASSLSGVDSNQPQHF
TGTGCCAGCAGCTTATCCGGGGTCGATAGCAATCAGCCCCAGCATTTT
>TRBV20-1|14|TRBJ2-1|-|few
CSASWRQGGDEQFF
TGCAGTGCTAGTTGGAGACAAGGAGGGGATGAGCAGTTCTTC
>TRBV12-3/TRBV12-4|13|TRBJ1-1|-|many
CASSLGGRDEAFF
TGTGCCAGCAGTCTAGGGGGGCGGGATGAAGCTTTCTTT
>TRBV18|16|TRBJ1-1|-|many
CASSPPLGGLNTEAFF
TGTGCCAGCTCACCACCGTTGGGGGGGTTGAACACTGAAGCTTTCTTT
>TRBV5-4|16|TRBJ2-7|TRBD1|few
CASSLGDTGGSYEQYF
TGTGCCAGCAGCTTGGGGGACACAGGGGGGTCCTACGAGCAGTACTTC
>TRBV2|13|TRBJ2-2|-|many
CARKGETSGELFF
TGTGCCAGAAAGGGGGAAACGAGCGGGGAGCTGTTTTTT
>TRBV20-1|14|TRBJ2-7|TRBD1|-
CSAGTGTGKNEQYF
TGCAGTGCTGGCACCGGGACAGGGAAGAACGAGCAGTACTTC
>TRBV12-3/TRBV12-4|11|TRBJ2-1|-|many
CASSFSHEQFF
TGTGCCAGCAGTTTTTCCCATGAGCAGTTCTTC